This T cell receptor (beta chain) is drawn from a study of cytomegalovirus exposure and HLA in healthy donors (dated by TCRdb to the late 2010s). About the full investigation: According to an earlier analysis of 550 to 750 of the donors, 150 million to 200 million T cells yielded 117 million unique TCR beta sequences and 276 Gb of sequence data. Typing coverage differed by locus: A, B, C, DRB1 and DQB1 were typed in roughly 620-640 donors, DQA1 in 500 to 550, DPA1 in some 570, and DPB1 in 472. Among 398 genotyped donors of the cohort, an average of 235,054 unique TCR beta nucleotide sequences were sequenced per donor, around 20% of them non-productive. Genome-wide SNP genotypes for about 65% of the 666 donors were used in a later genetic analysis, which treated that subset as a discovery cohort. The aim of the study was to test whether cataloging public T cell receptors could identify signatures of past pathogen exposure. A later analysis re-examined previously published TCR beta repertoires from just over 650 donors and added high-resolution HLA genotyping to investigate patterns of TCR occurrence. Among the approximately 400 genotyped donors, more than 70% belonged to the genetic ancestry cluster associated with self-reported Caucasian donors. HLA typing included class I and class II loci at four-digit resolution. An early release that covered 500 to 800 HLA-typed donors contained about 300 gigabases of sequencing data and roughly 84 million unique TCR sequences. A separate validation cohort of more than 100 different subjects was used in addition to the 666-subject first cohort. All discovery cohort repertoires had been generated using a single sequencing platform. In the later analysis, no new phenotypic data were used to find candidate immune exposures; instead, reliance was placed on TCR beta sequences and their occurrence across donors. To decide whether each TCR beta V gene segment behaved as functional or pseudogenic, an earlier analysis of approximately 590 of the donors relied on high-throughput TCR beta sequencing. The study used immunosequencing to profile the T cell repertoires of 670 or so subjects and linked those repertoires to cytomegalovirus serostatus. Alongside the repertoire data, information on donor age, sex, ethnicity and CMV serostatus was compiled. High-throughput TCR immunosequencing, statistical association of individual TCRs with disease status, and machine learning were combined to predict cytomegalovirus infection status. Roughly 5 DR-DQ haplotypes were treated as single units for association and clustering because of strong linkage in the cohort. Findings and caveats that apply to the study as a whole: Because counts were too low, seventeen rarely observed V segments, including chromosome 9 orphons, were left out of the earlier analysis of 587 of the donors. The 87-base-pair reads could not distinguish some IMGT-functional V segments, including TRBV6-2 and TRBV6-3, so those segments were excluded. A further reported finding was that TCR beta sequences accurately predicted the HLA-A and HLA-B alleles for most subjects in the first cohort. Because HLA typing was missing for some donors at each locus, association tests included only the typed subset. In vitro tests confirmed that a few of the cytomegalovirus-associated TCR beta chains recognize cytomegalovirus antigens. A total of fewer than 200 TCR beta chains were listed by the study as associated with cytomegalovirus. Compared with equally common non-associated chains, HLA-associated TCR beta chains in a later analysis were more clonally expanded and had lower generation probabilities. According to a later analysis, TCR association rates differed among HLA loci, with DRB1 alleles showing the most associated TCRs and HLA-C alleles showing the fewest. According to a later analysis, parvovirus B19, influenza, CMV and Epstein-Barr virus appeared linked to several top co-occurrence clusters. The authors suggested that the approach could potentially be generalized to other disease states and immunological phenotypes. V-gene and J-gene trimming of TCR beta chains was associated with a missense DCLRE1C variant in a later genetic analysis, and the association was replicated in an independent cohort. Linkage disequilibrium might explain the correlated functional status among segregating V segments, but an unknown experimental factor could not be ruled out. Strong co-occurrence of HLA alleles, especially DR and DQ, made assigning TCR associations to individual alleles difficult. A later analysis associated 16,951 TCR beta sequences with specific HLA alleles at a false discovery rate of 0.05. According to a later genetic analysis, donors in an Asian-associated ancestry cluster had fewer N-insertions in productive TCRs than the approximately 650-donor mean. For the cohort, immune exposure information was limited to CMV serostatus. The classifier was reported to diagnose cytomegalovirus status with high specificity and sensitivity in both the original and validation cohorts. Roughly uniform sequencing depth across donors was assumed in presence/absence analyses, although this assumption may not hold. In this cohort, only TCR beta chains were sequenced, and detectable features were limited by the absence of alpha or paired-chain data. A cluster of highly shared sequence variants was judged likely to represent a technical artifact of the sequencing pipeline. While some public TCRs were present in many individuals, most TCR sequences turned up only very rarely across donors. According to a later analysis, most CMV-associated TCR beta chains appeared to be HLA-restricted, and the HLA associations seemed to be driven largely by CMV exposure. In an earlier analysis of approximately 590 of the donors, most TCR beta V segments appeared in productive rearrangements about 90% or about 30% of the time, broadly matching IMGT annotations.

A remark on this clone: Which antigen it targets is not known. Base-call qualities are not available, and no considerably larger clone is one nucleotide away.

The cohort was made up of about 610 healthy bone marrow donors. At the time of sampling, every cohort member was nominally healthy, though immune exposures that went unrecorded were likely present. The donor was CMV seropositive and belonged to the group of a few hundred seropositive cohort members. A peripheral blood sample was provided by each donor, and peripheral blood mononuclear cells were used for TCR beta sequencing. Genomic DNA extraction from the blood cell samples was performed with the Qiagen DNeasy Blood Extraction Kit. Library preparation used the immunoSEQ multiplex PCR assay. For the multiplex PCR, a mixture combining 60 forward primers for TCR Vbeta segments and 13 reverse primers for TCR Jbeta segments was used. A multiplex PCR assay on genomic DNA amplified the CDR3 region of rearranged TCR beta genes. Amplified TCR beta libraries were sequenced as 87-base-pair reads on the Illumina HiSeq System. The study's processing was this. A later analysis tallied 75 million to 85 million unique TCR beta chains across the 700 or so repertoires, and some 10 million of those chains were shared by two or more donors. Raw reads were error-corrected and collapsed into unique sequences with a nearest-neighbor algorithm that merged closely related sequences to remove PCR and sequencing errors. V, D and J gene segments were assigned by aligning CDR3 sequences to IMGT reference sequences. Each retained sequence needed at least a six-nucleotide match to both a V gene segment and a J gene segment. A rearrangement counted as productive if the CDR3 had no stop codons and remained in frame with V and J, and every other rearrangement counted as non-productive. CDR3 was defined by IMGT convention, running from the second conserved V-encoded cysteine to the conserved J-encoded phenylalanine. The earlier analysis of 550 to 650 of the donors excluded any sequence lacking an unambiguous match to a single V gene segment. An earlier analysis of about 590 of the donors classified V segments as functional when productive rearrangements were above 56.7% and as segregating when the standard deviation between donors was above 5%. To diagnose cytomegalovirus status from the catalog of TCR beta chain sequences, a statistical classification framework was built. In a later analysis, TCR nucleotide sequences were compared against IMGT/GENE-DB human TR gene sequences so that V and J genes could be assigned. A later analysis assigned CDR3 sequences and most-parsimonious VDJ recombination scenarios with the TCRdist pipeline. In a later analysis, each TCR beta chain was defined by its CDR3 amino acid sequence together with its V-gene family, and reads without a unique V-gene family were excluded. As a way to deal with suspected cross-contamination and a sequencing artifact, a later analysis dropped 500 to 700 nucleotide sequences that were highly shared and had low generation probability. In a later analysis, a clonal expansion index for each public chain was calculated from normalized within-repertoire ranks of inferred template counts. In a later analysis, generation probabilities were computed using a VDJ recombination model fitted to out-of-frame rearrangements, and the results were checked against IGoR. In a later analysis, TCR-TCR, TCR-HLA and TCR-CMV co-occurrence was scored with hypergeometric tests, and a repertoire-size bias correction was applied to TCR pairs. To estimate false discovery rates, a later analysis permuted the HLA or CMV assignments 20 times. In a later analysis, co-occurring TCRs were grouped using DBSCAN, with TCRdist sequence similarity added in when clustering inside HLA-allele-positive subsets. Repertoires with fewer than 30,000 or more than 120,000 public chains, plus five repertoires with anomalous nucleotide sharing, were excluded from co-occurrence clustering. As stored in TCRdb, this immuneACCESS dataset retains in-frame rearrangements with V and J assigned. A fraction of the clones does not appear; measured against another copy, unresolved V genes explain less than half of the discrepancy, and the remainder lacks a known reason. The V and J calls and clone size are taken from that table; D and trimming were inferred from the DNA. This sample lists 170,000 or so clones; around 80% were detected once. The biggest ten clones account for 1% of the sample.

The germline V gene specifies MNHEY as CDR1 and SVGAGI as CDR2. The CDR3 spans 13 residues, from the cysteine through the phenylalanine. Here the CDR3 DNA is all that survives: 39 bases in frame from base 1. V is pared back by 2 bases and J by 5 bases, with 9 bases lying between the germline termini. The sequence is built from TRBV6-5 and TRBJ1-1; the D gene lacks a confident call. This clonotype was obtained from a woman aged 50 to 60 in good health and CMV-seropositive. Source material: PBMCs. The DNA sequence reads TGTGCCAGCAGTTACATAGGGAGGACTGAAGCTTTCTTT. This translates into CASSYIGRTEAFF.